The next 28 T cell receptor beta chains were all read from a single sample in a study of blood T cell repertoires in COVID-19. Sequencing used immunoSEQ multiplex PCR; TCRdb keeps in-frame clones, though not all of them. Of 200,000 to 300,000 clones listed, 87% are singletons. The sample consisted of peripheral blood. Receptor source: a man aged 60-69 years who had recovered from COVID-19.

A single count supports this clone. The rearrangement uses TRBV7-6 and TRBJ2-2; maybe TRBD1 (6 bases). Germline CDR1 is SGHVS and CDR2 is FNYEAQ. V lost 1 base and J lost 4, with 13 bases in between. The CDR3 totals 16 residues. The chain's CDR3 is CASSLGGQSFTGELFF. The CDR3 bases are TGTGCCAGCAGCTTAGGAGGACAGAGTTTCACCGGGGAGCTGTTTTTT.

The genes are TRBV5-1 and TRBJ2-3, with 10 positions matching TRBD2. The junction had 6 bases not matched to a gene; V was cut back by 4 bases and J by 1 base. Germline CDR1 reads SGHRS; CDR2 reads YFSETQ. This CDR3 is built from 16 residues. CDR3 sequence reads: CASSDGLAAGTDTQYF. The CDR3 DNA sequence: TGCGCCAGCAGCGACGGACTAGCGGCGGGCACAGATACGCAGTATTTT.

This chain joins TRBV7-9 and TRBJ2-3, with TRBD1 as a possible D gene (6 bases). V lost 1 base to trimming and J lost 0 bases, with 11 bases between them. Germline V gene data show CDR1 as SEHNR and CDR2 as FQNEAQ (reference sequence). The CDR3 is 16 amino acids. CDR3 sequence (DNA): TGTGCCAGCAGCTTAGGCCTGGGGGCCAGCACAGATACGCAGTATTTT. It translates to CASSLGLGASTDTQYF.

This chain joins TRBV2 and TRBJ2-3; 9 bases agree with TRBD1. The CDR3 contains 12 residues. CDR1 and CDR2 from the germline V gene are SNHLY and FYNNEI. With V trimmed by 6 bases and J by 10 bases, 5 bases remained unmatched. CDR3 in amino acids: CASRDTGGSQYF. CDR3 coding DNA: TGTGCCAGCAGGGACACAGGGGGCTCGCAGTATTTT.

The chain carries TRBV6-5 and TRBJ2-2; 8 nucleotides line up with TRBD1. V trimming: 4 bases; J trimming: 6 bases; junction bases outside the gene matches: 7. Germline V gives CDR1 MNHEY, CDR2 SVGAGI. The CDR3 runs to 15 residues. CDR3 in DNA: TGTGCCAGCAGTTTTTTACAGGGGGTCGCCGGGGAGCTGTTTTTT. Translation: CASSFLQGVAGELFF.

The chain joins TRBV21-1 to TRBJ1-5; the tabulated D call, TRBD1, remains unverified against the DNA. TRBV21-1 is a documented pseudogene. The length of the CDR3 is 12 residues. CDR3 amino acids: CASNPGPPPQHF. The CDR3 DNA is TGTGCCAGCAACCCAGGGCCCCCGCCCCAGCATTTT.

The rearrangement links TRBV18 to TRBJ1-2; D is undetermined. This CDR3 is 14 amino acids long. V was clipped by 6 bases and J by 0 bases, with 11 bases between them. Germline lookup yields CDR1 KGHSH and CDR2 LQKENI. The CDR3 here is CASSIQRANYGYTF. For the CDR3, the DNA is TGTGCCAGCTCGATCCAGCGCGCTAACTATGGCTACACCTTC.

This chain uses TRBV3-1 (or the pseudogene TRBV3-2) with TRBJ1-5, with D possibly matching TRBD1 (5 bases). Trimming took 4 bases from V and 0 from J, leaving 16 bases between them. The CDR3 length is 17 residues. From germline, CDR1 is LGHDT and CDR2 YNNKEL (reference sequence). CDR3 in DNA: TGTGCCAGCAGCCCCGGTTGGGGCAGTAATAGCAATCAGCCCCAGCATTTT. Translation gives CASSPGWGSNSNQPQHF.

The CDR3 DNA follows: TGTGCCAGCAACGGAGCGGGGGCCACCGGGGAGCTGTTTTTT. Translating it yields CASNGAGATGELFF. J is TRBJ2-2 and V is TRBV9; 8 nucleotides align to TRBD2. The ends lost 6 bases at V and 4 bases at J; junction bases unmatched: 5. Germline CDR1 and CDR2: SGDLS and YYNGEE. The CDR3 consists of 14 residues.

V and J are TRBV5-1 and TRBJ2-7; no firm D call. Germline V gene sequence: CDR1 SGHRS, CDR2 YFSETQ. Trimming removed 5 bases from V and 6 bases from J, with 18 bases in between. The CDR3 covers 14 residues. For the CDR3, the DNA is TGCGCCAGCAGTTCTACCGGGTTCTCTTCCGAGCAGTACTTC. Protein: CASSSTGFSSEQYF.

The V gene is TRBV25-1, the J gene TRBJ2-5; tentative D call: TRBD1 (6 bases). This CDR3 has 14 residues. With 3 bases removed from V and 1 base from J, the gap between germline ends came to 9 bases. Germline V CDR1 and CDR2: MGHDK, SYGVNS. The CDR3 DNA reads TGTGCCAGCAGTGAGACAGGATTCCAAGAGACCCAGTACTTC. Protein: CASSETGFQETQYF. The complete variable domain, with remaining parts taken from reference TRBV25-1 and TRBJ2-5, reads EADIYQTPRYLVIGTGKKITLECSQTMGHDKMYWYQQDPGMELHLIHYSYGVNSTEKGDLSSESTVSRIRTEHFPLTLESARPSHTSQYLCASSETGFQETQYFGPGTRLLVL.

The chain is built from TRBV5-1 and TRBJ2-3, with a tentative D call TRBD2 (6 bases). Trimming stripped 4 bases from V and 2 bases from J, with 17 bases between. Germline V lookup: CDR1 SGHRS, CDR2 YFSETQ. There are 16 residues in the CDR3. The CDR3 nucleotides read TGCGCCAGCAGCGGCCGAACGGGGGTCGTCACAGATACGCAGTATTTT. Protein product: CASSGRTGVVTDTQYF. The full variable domain, in which reference TRBV5-1 and TRBJ2-3 provide the parts outside the CDR3, is KAGVTQTPRYLIKTRGQQVTLSCSPISGHRSVSWYQQTPGQGLQFLFEYFSETQRNKGNFPGRFSGRQFSNSRSEMNVSTLELGDSALYLCASSGRTGVVTDTQYFGPGTRLTVL.

In nucleotides, the CDR3 is TGTGCCAGCAGCCAGATGACAGGGATCGGGACCCAGTACTTC. Residues: CASSQMTGIGTQYF. The chain couples TRBV14 to TRBJ2-5, with 7 bases aligning to TRBD1. With 3 bases clipped from V and 7 bases from J, the junction kept 8 bases outside the gene matches. Germline assignment: CDR1 SGHDN and CDR2 FVKESK. The CDR3 is 14 residues long. The variable domain in full, with the rest retrieved from reference TRBV14 and TRBJ2-5, is EAGVTQFPSHSVIEKGQTVTLRCDPISGHDNLYWYRRVMGKEIKFLLHFVKESKQDESGMPNNRFLAERTGGTYSTLKVQPAELEDSGVYFCASSQMTGIGTQYFGPGTRLLVL.

This chain connects TRBV6-1 to TRBJ2-2; D remains ambiguous. The CDR3 runs to 17 residues. Germline V gives CDR1 MNHNS, CDR2 SASEGT. The ends were cut back, 3 bases at V and 1 base at J, with 15 bases in the middle. CDR3 bases: TGTGCCAGCAGTGACAGCTTTTACGGCGGGAACACCGGGGAGCTGTTTTTT. It encodes CASSDSFYGGNTGELFF.

The chain uses TRBV9 and TRBJ1-2, with D tentatively TRBD1 (5 bases). V shed 0 bases and J shed 7 bases, with 16 bases lying between them. The CDR3 is made up of 15 amino acids. Germline V gene data show CDR1 as SGDLS and CDR2 as YYNGEE. The CDR3 DNA follows: TGTGCCAGCAGCGTAGCTATGGGGCAGTCGATTGGCTACACCTTC. Translating it yields CASSVAMGQSIGYTF.

V is TRBV5-1 and J is TRBJ2-2; 7 nucleotides line up with TRBD2. V dropped 3 bases and J dropped 1; count of bases not matched to a gene: 3. The CDR3 runs 15 residues. The germline CDR1 and CDR2 sequences are SGHRS and YFSETQ. CDR3 bases: TGCGCCAGCAGCTGGGACTACCGGAACACCGGGGAGCTGTTTTTT. Its translation: CASSWDYRNTGELFF. The variable domain in full, with the rest retrieved from reference TRBV5-1 and TRBJ2-2, is KAGVTQTPRYLIKTRGQQVTLSCSPISGHRSVSWYQQTPGQGLQFLFEYFSETQRNKGNFPGRFSGRQFSNSRSEMNVSTLELGDSALYLCASSWDYRNTGELFFGEGSRLTVL.

The chain has TRBV15 and TRBJ2-5, with a possible D match to TRBD2 (6 bases). The V end lost 0 bases, the J end lost 4 bases, and 12 bases lay between the germline ends. The germline V gene has CDR1 LNHNV and CDR2 YYDKDF (reference sequence). The CDR3 covers 15 residues. The chain's CDR3 is CATSRDRGIGETQYF. The CDR3 coding sequence is TGTGCCACCAGCAGAGATCGGGGGATAGGAGAGACCCAGTACTTC. The full variable domain, in which reference TRBV15 and TRBJ2-5 provide the parts outside the CDR3, is DAMVIQNPRYQVTQFGKPVTLSCSQTLNHNVMYWYQQKSSQAPKLLFHYYDKDFNNEADTPDNFQSRRPNTSFCFLDIRSPGLGDTAMYLCATSRDRGIGETQYFGPGTRLLVL.

The gene calls are TRBV11-1 and TRBJ2-5; possible D gene TRBD2, 6 bases. With 2 bases removed from V and 6 bases from J, the gap between germline ends came to 13 bases. CDR3 length: 14 amino acids. CDR1 SGHAT and CDR2 FQDESV come from the germline V gene (reference sequence). The CDR3 DNA follows: TGTGCCAGCAGCTTACGGGACCGGGGGAAGACCCAGTACTTC. It specifies CASSLRDRGKTQYF.

The V gene is TRBV5-1, the J gene TRBJ1-4; 7 nucleotides line up with TRBD1. The CDR3 runs 15 residues. Germline lookup yields CDR1 SGHRS and CDR2 YFSETQ. J lost 2 bases, V lost 4 bases, and 5 bases had no gene match. CDR3 in DNA: TGCGCCAGCAGCCTACAGGGGATTACTAATGAAAAACTGTTTTTT. Translated: CASSLQGITNEKLFF.

V and J are TRBV5-1 and TRBJ1-2; D is unclear. V was trimmed by 1 base and J by 2 bases, leaving 15 bases between them. The CDR3 contains 16 residues. Looked up from germline, CDR1 is SGHRS and CDR2 is YFSETQ. CDR3 sequence (DNA): TGCGCCAGCAGCTTGTGGTCCGCCCCGGGGAACTATGGCTACACCTTC. It specifies CASSLWSAPGNYGYTF. The full variable domain, in which reference TRBV5-1 and TRBJ1-2 provide the parts outside the CDR3, is KAGVTQTPRYLIKTRGQQVTLSCSPISGHRSVSWYQQTPGQGLQFLFEYFSETQRNKGNFPGRFSGRQFSNSRSEMNVSTLELGDSALYLCASSLWSAPGNYGYTFGSGTRLTVV.

The chain joins TRBV25-1 to TRBJ1-2, with 11 bases fitting TRBD1. CDR3 size: 16 residues. CDR1 is MGHDK, CDR2 SYGVNS, per germline. V gave up 4 bases and J gave up 7 bases; unmatched junction bases: 11. This CDR3 reads CASSVTPGQGDSGYTF. The CDR3 coding sequence is TGTGCCAGCAGTGTTACACCGGGACAGGGGGACTCTGGCTACACCTTC.

The rearrangement joins TRBV25-1 to TRBJ1-4; a possible D gene is TRBD1 (6 bases). Deletions cut 5 bases from V and 5 bases from J, with 15 bases between. This CDR3 has 15 amino acids. Germline lookup yields CDR1 MGHDK and CDR2 SYGVNS. The CDR3 DNA is TGTGCCAGCAGTAAGGGGGGGGCTAAGAATGAAAAACTGTTTTTT. Translating it yields CASSKGGAKNEKLFF.

This clone occurred once. The V gene is TRBV29-1, the J gene TRBJ2-2; 8 bases map to TRBD1. V was clipped by 7 bases and J by 3 bases; unmatched bases: 10. There are 15 residues in the CDR3. Germline lookup yields CDR1 SQVTM and CDR2 ANQGSEA. The chain's CDR3 is CSALGQGGDTGELFF. CDR3 sequence (DNA): TGCAGCGCCTTAGGACAGGGTGGAGACACCGGGGAGCTGTTTTTT.

V is TRBV7-8 and J is TRBJ2-2; 8 bases line up with TRBD2. Looked up from germline, CDR1 is SGHVS and CDR2 is FQNEAQ. V was clipped by 5 bases and J by 6 bases; unmatched bases: 11. This CDR3 comprises 16 residues. CDR3 protein: CASSVAGGPRSGELFF. The DNA of the CDR3 is TGTGCCAGCAGCGTCGCGGGGGGCCCGAGGTCCGGGGAGCTGTTTTTT.

The chain recombines TRBV30 with TRBJ2-5; D is possibly TRBD2 (7 bases). This CDR3 is 14 amino acids long. Trimming took 3 bases from V and 5 from J, leaving 16 bases between them. Per germline, CDR1 GTSNPN and CDR2 SVGIG (reference sequence). This chain's CDR3 is CAWSRGGERETQYF. In DNA, the CDR3 is TGTGCCTGGAGCCGAGGGGGGGAAAGGGAGACCCAGTACTTC.

The DNA of the CDR3 is TGTGCCAGCAGCTTAGTAGGAGGGAGGAATCAGCCCCAGCATTTT. Translating gives CASSLVGGRNQPQHF. The chain combines TRBV7-8 with TRBJ1-5; D is undetermined. CDR1 is SGHVS, CDR2 FQNEAQ, per germline. V was cut by 1 base and J by 4 bases, with 11 bases left in between. The CDR3 sequence is 15 residues long.

The rearrangement joins TRBV27 to TRBJ1-2; tentatively, D is TRBD1 (6 bases). The CDR3 is 17 residues long. The V gene's germline CDR1 is MNHEY and CDR2 SMNVEV (reference sequence). With 5 bases removed from V and 1 base from J, the gap between germline ends came to 20 bases. The CDR3 here is CASSPGQGRLGNYGYTF. The CDR3 nucleotides are TGTGCCAGCAGTCCGGGACAAGGGCGCCTGGGTAACTATGGCTACACCTTC.

The chain uses TRBV15 and TRBJ1-5; D unresolved. The germline V and J ends were trimmed by 0 bases and 3 bases, with 15 bases remaining between them. The germline CDR1 and CDR2 sequences are LNHNV and YYDKDF (reference sequence). This CDR3 is 17 amino acids long. For the CDR3, the DNA is TGTGCCACCAGCAGAGATCGTTTAGGAGGGAACAATCAGCCCCAGCATTTT. It translates to CATSRDRLGGNNQPQHF.